This note documents a single T cell receptor beta chain sequence. With V trimmed by 7 bases and J by 1 base, 11 bases remained unmatched. CDR1 and CDR2 (germline): SGHRS, YFSETQ. The CDR3 loop spans 15 amino acids. These data come from a study of Graves' ophthalmopathy and Graves' hyperthyroidism. Amplified material comprised TCR beta CDR3 regions derived from RNA transcripts. In the first round, RT-PCR was carried out with HTBI primers, and a multiplex PCR formed the second round. MiXCR was run by TCRdb on the multiplex PCR reads, yielding one entry per CDR3 protein. The sample has 200,000 to 250,000 distinct CDR3 sequences, less than 55% seen once; the top ten hold roughly 45%.

This receptor was taken from an adult man with Graves' ophthalmopathy. The chain joins TRBV5-1 to TRBJ2-7; TRBD2 agrees at 7 bases. The source material was peripheral blood. This CDR3 is CASRATSASSYEQYF. CDR3 sequence (DNA): TGCGCCAGCCGCGCAACTAGCGCTTCTTCCTACGAGCAGTACTTC.